Listed below are T cell receptor beta chains from one sample, sequenced in a study of human T cells and chemical hapten exposure. TCRdb reprocessed the RACE reads with MiXCR, giving one entry per CDR3 protein. Of 95,000 or so distinct CDR3 sequences listed, about 10% are singletons. This specimen was whole blood, taken in connection with sensitization to the hapten diphenylcyclopropenone (DPC). Receptors were obtained from a woman aged 40 to 49 with alopecia areata. Some clones in this sample may be carry-over from other donors' samples. CDR3s include the opening cysteine and the closing phenylalanine or tryptophan. Each record gives: D gene, V gene, clone size, J gene, CDR3 length, CDR3 protein, CDR3 DNA. D genes are given only for firm matches. Clone size is given for some rows only: seen once, a few or many times, or a class if the clone is expanded.

D gene: .; V gene: TRBV12-5; clone size: medium-sized; J gene: TRBJ1-1; CDR3 length: 17; CDR3 protein: CASGAGERIWAGREAFF; CDR3 DNA: TGTGCTAGTGGCGCAGGGGAACGAATCTGGGCCGGTCGTGAAGCTTTCTTT
D gene: TRBD2; V gene: TRBV5-1; clone size: few; J gene: TRBJ2-7; CDR3 length: 14; CDR3 protein: CASSLEAGNYEQYF; CDR3 DNA: TGCGCCAGCAGCTTGGAAGCGGGAAACTACGAGCAGTACTTC
D gene: TRBD1; V gene: TRBV11-2; clone size: many; J gene: TRBJ1-1; CDR3 length: 16; CDR3 protein: CASSTRTGVWGTEAFF; CDR3 DNA: TGTGCCAGCAGCACCCGGACAGGGGTGTGGGGCACTGAAGCTTTCTTT
D gene: TRBD1; V gene: TRBV10-3; clone size: many; J gene: TRBJ1-2; CDR3 length: 17; CDR3 protein: CAIGSTGEGSPNYGYTF; CDR3 DNA: TGTGCCATCGGATCCACAGGGGAGGGTTCCCCCAACTATGGCTACACCTTC
D gene: TRBD2; V gene: TRBV29-1; clone size: many; J gene: TRBJ2-7; CDR3 length: 17; CDR3 protein: CSVEEGELAGGLNEQYF; CDR3 DNA: TGCAGCGTTGAAGAGGGAGAACTAGCGGGAGGATTGAACGAGCAGTACTTC
D gene: .; V gene: TRBV28; clone size: many; J gene: TRBJ2-2; CDR3 length: 15; CDR3 protein: CASSPGGTVTGELFF; CDR3 DNA: TGTGCCAGCAGTCCGGGGGGGACAGTAACCGGGGAGCTGTTTTTT
D gene: TRBD1; V gene: TRBV7-3; clone size: many; J gene: TRBJ2-7; CDR3 length: 15; CDR3 protein: CASSFGGTGVSEQYF; CDR3 DNA: TGTGCCAGCAGCTTTGGGGGGACAGGGGTCTCCGAGCAGTACTTC
D gene: TRBD2; V gene: TRBV20-1; clone size: .; J gene: TRBJ2-7; CDR3 length: 13; CDR3 protein: CSVRTGRAYEQYF; CDR3 DNA: TGCAGTGTCCGGACCGGGAGGGCCTACGAGCAGTACTTC
D gene: TRBD2; V gene: TRBV29-1; clone size: few; J gene: TRBJ2-1; CDR3 length: 14; CDR3 protein: CSVEAGGRDNEQFF; CDR3 DNA: TGCAGCGTTGAAGCGGGGGGGCGTGACAATGAGCAGTTCTTC
D gene: TRBD1; V gene: TRBV28; clone size: few; J gene: TRBJ1-5; CDR3 length: 15; CDR3 protein: CASSDGTGKNQPQHF; CDR3 DNA: TGTGCCAGCAGTGACGGGACAGGTAAAAATCAGCCCCAGCATTTT
D gene: TRBD2; V gene: TRBV2; clone size: many; J gene: TRBJ2-3; CDR3 length: 15; CDR3 protein: CASSAGTSGRREQYF; CDR3 DNA: TGTGCCAGCAGCGCTGGGACTAGCGGGAGACGTGAGCAGTATTTT
D gene: .; V gene: TRBV7-9; clone size: few; J gene: TRBJ2-5; CDR3 length: 14; CDR3 protein: CASSLAQNQETQYF; CDR3 DNA: TGTGCCAGCAGCTTAGCACAGAATCAAGAGACCCAGTACTTC
D gene: .; V gene: TRBV27; clone size: many; J gene: TRBJ2-7; CDR3 length: 15; CDR3 protein: CASSSLRAHLYEQYF; CDR3 DNA: TGTGCCAGCAGTTCACTCCGGGCCCACCTGTACGAGCAGTACTTC
D gene: .; V gene: TRBV7-2; clone size: many; J gene: TRBJ2-1; CDR3 length: 15; CDR3 protein: CASSWGWKSYNEQFF; CDR3 DNA: TGTGCCAGCAGCTGGGGGTGGAAGTCCTACAATGAGCAGTTCTTC
D gene: .; V gene: TRBV5-1; clone size: .; J gene: TRBJ1-5; CDR3 length: 15; CDR3 protein: CASRRDGLSNQPQHF; CDR3 DNA: TGCGCCAGCAGACGGGACGGACTTAGCAATCAGCCCCAGCATTTT
D gene: .; V gene: TRBV19; clone size: .; J gene: TRBJ2-1; CDR3 length: 14; CDR3 protein: CASMGGQTYNEQFF; CDR3 DNA: TGTGCCAGTATGGGCGGACAGACCTACAATGAGCAGTTCTTC
D gene: .; V gene: TRBV7-2; clone size: .; J gene: TRBJ2-2; CDR3 length: 16; CDR3 protein: CASSLALGRFTGELFF; CDR3 DNA: TGTGCCAGCAGCTTAGCGCTCGGACGGTTCACCGGGGAGCTGTTTTTT
D gene: TRBD2; V gene: TRBV6-5; clone size: .; J gene: TRBJ2-1; CDR3 length: 16; CDR3 protein: CASNSLAGVGDNEQFF; CDR3 DNA: TGTGCCAGCAATTCTCTAGCGGGAGTAGGGGACAATGAGCAGTTCTTC
D gene: .; V gene: TRBV19; clone size: few; J gene: TRBJ1-2; CDR3 length: 18; CDR3 protein: CANNFPNTRDSEDYGYTF; CDR3 DNA: TGTGCCAACAATTTCCCCAATACCCGGGACTCGGAGGACTATGGCTACACCTTC
D gene: .; V gene: TRBV5-1; clone size: many; J gene: TRBJ1-1; CDR3 length: 14; CDR3 protein: CASSLWGGDTEAFF; CDR3 DNA: TGCGCCAGCAGCTTGTGGGGCGGTGACACTGAAGCTTTCTTT
D gene: TRBD1; V gene: TRBV7-6; clone size: many; J gene: TRBJ2-2; CDR3 length: 15; CDR3 protein: CASSPGQGNTGELFF; CDR3 DNA: TGTGCCAGCAGCCCGGGACAGGGGAACACCGGGGAGCTGTTTTTT
D gene: .; V gene: TRBV9; clone size: .; J gene: TRBJ2-7; CDR3 length: 14; CDR3 protein: CASSVEGRAWEQYF; CDR3 DNA: TGTGCCAGCAGCGTAGAAGGCAGGGCCTGGGAGCAGTACTTC
D gene: .; V gene: TRBV11-2; clone size: many; J gene: TRBJ2-7; CDR3 length: 14; CDR3 protein: CASSSTGGGYEQYF; CDR3 DNA: TGTGCCAGCAGCTCAACAGGGGGGGGTTACGAGCAGTACTTC
D gene: TRBD1; V gene: TRBV9; clone size: few; J gene: TRBJ2-5; CDR3 length: 14; CDR3 protein: CASSAGTGQETQYF; CDR3 DNA: TGTGCCAGCAGCGCCGGGACAGGGCAAGAGACCCAGTACTTC
D gene: .; V gene: TRBV7-2; clone size: many; J gene: TRBJ2-1; CDR3 length: 14; CDR3 protein: CASSMTIRYDEQFF; CDR3 DNA: TGTGCCAGCAGCATGACTATACGTTATGATGAGCAGTTCTTC
D gene: .; V gene: TRBV20-1; clone size: many; J gene: TRBJ2-7; CDR3 length: 15; CDR3 protein: CSARDPTSRAYEQYF; CDR3 DNA: TGCAGTGCTAGAGATCCTACTAGCAGAGCCTACGAGCAGTACTTC
D gene: TRBD1; V gene: TRBV4-1; clone size: .; J gene: TRBJ2-5; CDR3 length: 16; CDR3 protein: CASSQADRGLLETQYF; CDR3 DNA: TGCGCCAGCAGCCAAGCGGACAGGGGGCTTTTAGAGACCCAGTACTTC
D gene: .; V gene: TRBV6-5; clone size: many; J gene: TRBJ2-5; CDR3 length: 13; CDR3 protein: CASSQGQGYGPYF; CDR3 DNA: TGTGCCAGCAGTCAGGGCCAAGGGTATGGCCCTTACTTC
D gene: .; V gene: TRBV7-8; clone size: few; J gene: TRBJ2-7; CDR3 length: 13; CDR3 protein: CASSYETGYEQYF; CDR3 DNA: TGTGCCAGCAGCTATGAAACAGGATACGAGCAGTACTTC
D gene: TRBD2; V gene: TRBV5-4; clone size: .; J gene: TRBJ2-3; CDR3 length: 15; CDR3 protein: CASSGSGGPTDTQYF; CDR3 DNA: TGTGCCAGCAGCGGAAGCGGGGGCCCCACAGATACGCAGTATTTT
D gene: TRBD1; V gene: TRBV6-1; clone size: few; J gene: TRBJ1-1; CDR3 length: 15; CDR3 protein: CASSLGDRLNTEAFF; CDR3 DNA: TGTGCCAGCAGTCTGGGGGACAGATTGAACACTGAAGCTTTCTTT
D gene: TRBD2; V gene: TRBV7-9; clone size: many; J gene: TRBJ2-7; CDR3 length: 15; CDR3 protein: CASSHSSGRVNEQYF; CDR3 DNA: TGTGCCAGCAGCCATTCTAGCGGGAGGGTCAACGAGCAGTACTTC
D gene: .; V gene: TRBV6-2/TRBV6-3; clone size: many; J gene: TRBJ1-1; CDR3 length: 14; CDR3 protein: CASSYLGADTEAFF; CDR3 DNA: TGTGCCAGCAGTTACCTGGGGGCGGACACTGAAGCTTTCTTT
D gene: .; V gene: TRBV9; clone size: .; J gene: TRBJ1-3; CDR3 length: 17; CDR3 protein: CASSVAFDSVSGNTIYF; CDR3 DNA: TGTGCCAGCAGCGTAGCTTTTGACAGCGTTTCTGGAAACACCATATATTTT
D gene: .; V gene: TRBV4-2; clone size: many; J gene: TRBJ1-3; CDR3 length: 14; CDR3 protein: CASSQGGGSNTIYF; CDR3 DNA: TGTGCCAGCAGCCAAGGTGGGGGGTCAAACACCATATATTTT
D gene: TRBD1; V gene: TRBV7-8; clone size: few; J gene: TRBJ1-3; CDR3 length: 16; CDR3 protein: CASSATGSRSGNTIYF; CDR3 DNA: TGTGCCAGCAGCGCGACAGGGTCACGCTCTGGAAACACCATATATTTT
D gene: TRBD1; V gene: TRBV16; clone size: few; J gene: TRBJ1-5; CDR3 length: 15; CDR3 protein: CASSQSGQGDQPQHF; CDR3 DNA: TGTGCCAGCAGCCAATCGGGACAGGGAGACCAGCCCCAGCATTTT
D gene: TRBD2; V gene: TRBV12-3/TRBV12-4; clone size: .; J gene: TRBJ2-7; CDR3 length: 16; CDR3 protein: CASSTFPGLGDYEQYF; CDR3 DNA: TGTGCCAGCAGCACTTTCCCGGGACTAGGGGACTACGAGCAGTACTTC
D gene: TRBD1; V gene: TRBV7-9; clone size: many; J gene: TRBJ2-7; CDR3 length: 14; CDR3 protein: CASSATGASYEQYF; CDR3 DNA: TGTGCCAGCAGCGCCACAGGGGCTTCCTACGAGCAGTACTTC